The source of this T cell receptor beta chain is a study of blood T cells in healthy people across ages. General study points: Getting older went along with TCR beta diversity per million T cells dropping roughly linearly.

In regard to this clonotype: Its specificity is not known.

With a J-beta primer mix and a sample-barcoded 5' primer, a second PCR ran about 6 to 11 cycles. TCRdb used MiXCR to reprocess the 5' RACE reads, holding one entry per CDR3 protein. The table records about 1.4 million distinct CDR3 sequences, roughly 60% of them present only once. The sequenced sample was blood. This TCR derives from a man younger than 30 in good health.

The CDR3 nucleotides are TGTGCCAGCAGCTTGCTGGGGCAGAACACCTACGAGCAGTACTTC. This gives the protein CASSLLGQNTYEQYF. The V and J genes are TRBV5-6 and TRBJ2-7; possibly TRBD1 for D (5 bases). V was pared by 1 base and J by 2 bases, with 13 bases between. Germline V CDR1 and CDR2: SGHDT, YYEEEE. CDR3 size: 15 residues.